This TCR beta chain was observed in a study of T cell responses to AZD1222 COVID-19 vaccine. Germline CDR1 and CDR2: SEHNR and FQNEAQ (reference sequence). The CDR3 totals 12 residues. V lost 5 bases and J lost 6; bases outside the gene matches: 4. Libraries were prepared by immunoSEQ multiplex PCR; TCRdb keeps only in-frame clonotypes and omits some of them. The table shows roughly 150,000 clones, with about 92% occurring only once. V and J are TRBV7-9 and TRBJ2-7; 7 bases line up with TRBD1. Specimen: peripheral blood, collected 28 days after the second AZD1222 dose. The TCR sequence derives from an adult who received the AZD1222 COVID-19 vaccine. For the CDR3, the DNA is TGTGCCAGCAGCCCGAACAGGGGCGAGCAGTACTTC. Its translation is CASSPNRGEQYF.